The rows below give T cell receptor beta chains drawn from one sample of a study of blood T cells in healthy people across ages. TCRdb recomputed calls from the 5' RACE reads with MiXCR, one row per CDR3 protein. The sample yields 1.5 million to 2 million distinct CDR3 sequences, around 48% seen once. Sequenced: blood. Every receptor here comes from a woman aged 40 to 50 in good health. CDR3s include the opening cysteine and the closing phenylalanine or tryptophan.

>TRBV4-2
CASSNQQGAGTDTQYF
>TRBV24-1
CATSSPGKGTQYF
>TRBV7-2
CASSPGTGLGGYTF
>TRBV7-7
CASSLMGSNEQFF
>TRBV12-3/TRBV12-4
CASSSPTNRVGQPQHF
>TRBV7-8
CASSLNRGRNEKLFF
>TRBV7-9
CASSSYVREQETQYF
>TRBV5-1
CASSALSGGNTEAFF
>TRBV10-2
CASSEAQRGDYEQYF
>TRBV5-1
CASSTDNQETQYF
>TRBV10-2
CASSVRGQGNQPQHF
>TRBV6-5
CASSYSRQTNTDTQYF
>TRBV10-3
CAISEYSEASSYNEQFF
>TRBV20-1
CSAPERQGEQYF
>TRBV12-3/TRBV12-4
CASSKSEVGYTF
>TRBV7-3
CASSLMDQGQGNGYTF
>TRBV29-1
CSVDIGSVTDTQYF
>TRBV7-9
CASSLAGSGERYEQFF
>TRBV6-5
CASSYYSPGLAGVSYNEQFF
>TRBV5-1
CASSLALAGDEQFF
>TRBV4-2
CASSREMAGTDTQYF
>TRBV5-1
CASSTGALNSPLHF
>TRBV20-1
CSARRGNYGYTF
>TRBV20-1
CSARNFRVGSDGELFF
>TRBV27
CASGRGTTSYEQYF
>TRBV7-2
CASSLVPTGGQDTQYF
>TRBV5-1
CASTNYDRGLGETQYF
>TRBV4-1
CASSQGIGETQYF
>TRBV5-1
CASSLGTGDYSNQPQHF
>TRBV27
CASSSSGDLGQPQHF
>TRBV6-2/TRBV6-3
CASSHLGDVQYNEQFF
>TRBV10-3
CAVVLAWDTDTQYF
>TRBV4-3
CASSQDGSGYGYTF
>TRBV7-9
CASSLQGPYEQYF
>TRBV4-2
CASSQEASGGPQETQYF
>TRBV28
CARQGVKTQYF
>TRBV29-1
CSSQGVGETQFF
>TRBV14
CASSPPGLLNEKLFF
>TRBV24-1
CATSDLGTSGNNEQFF
>TRBV10-2
CASSEGGEYTDTQYF
>TRBV11-2
CASSRPEWKETQYF
>TRBV7-6
CASSLKGSGTGSYEQYF
>TRBV2
CASSSAGTGTGGQYF
>TRBV5-1
CASSSGLTGANVLTF